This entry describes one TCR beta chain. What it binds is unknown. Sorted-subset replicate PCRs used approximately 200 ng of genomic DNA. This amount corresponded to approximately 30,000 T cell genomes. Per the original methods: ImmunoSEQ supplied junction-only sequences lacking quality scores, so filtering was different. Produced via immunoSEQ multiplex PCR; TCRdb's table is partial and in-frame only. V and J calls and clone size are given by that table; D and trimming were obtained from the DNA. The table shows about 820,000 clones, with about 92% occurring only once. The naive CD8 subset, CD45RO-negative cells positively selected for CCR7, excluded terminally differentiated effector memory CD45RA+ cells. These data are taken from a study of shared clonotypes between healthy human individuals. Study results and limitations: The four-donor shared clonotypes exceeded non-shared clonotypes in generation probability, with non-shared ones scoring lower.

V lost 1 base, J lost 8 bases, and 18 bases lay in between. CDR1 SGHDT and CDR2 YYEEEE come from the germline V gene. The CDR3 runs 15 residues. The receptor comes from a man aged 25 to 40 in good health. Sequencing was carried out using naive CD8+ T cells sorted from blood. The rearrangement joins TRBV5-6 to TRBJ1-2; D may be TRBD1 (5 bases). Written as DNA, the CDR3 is TGTGCCAGCAGCTTGTCTGGGGCAGGCCCTCTCGGCTACACCTTC. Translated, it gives CASSLSGAGPLGYTF.